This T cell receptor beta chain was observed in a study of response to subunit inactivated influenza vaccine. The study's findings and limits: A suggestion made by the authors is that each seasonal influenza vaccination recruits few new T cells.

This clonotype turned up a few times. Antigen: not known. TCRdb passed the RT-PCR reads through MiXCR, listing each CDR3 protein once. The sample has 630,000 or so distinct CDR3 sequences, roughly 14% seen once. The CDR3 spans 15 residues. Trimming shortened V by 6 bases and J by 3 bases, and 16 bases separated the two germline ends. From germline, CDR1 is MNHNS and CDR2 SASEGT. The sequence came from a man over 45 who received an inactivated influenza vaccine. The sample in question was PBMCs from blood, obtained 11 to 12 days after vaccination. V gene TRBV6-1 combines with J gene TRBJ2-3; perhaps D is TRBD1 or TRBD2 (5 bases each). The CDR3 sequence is CASRRPSWGTDTQYF. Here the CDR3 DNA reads TGTGCCAGCAGGCGGCCGTCCTGGGGGACAGATACGCAGTATTTT.